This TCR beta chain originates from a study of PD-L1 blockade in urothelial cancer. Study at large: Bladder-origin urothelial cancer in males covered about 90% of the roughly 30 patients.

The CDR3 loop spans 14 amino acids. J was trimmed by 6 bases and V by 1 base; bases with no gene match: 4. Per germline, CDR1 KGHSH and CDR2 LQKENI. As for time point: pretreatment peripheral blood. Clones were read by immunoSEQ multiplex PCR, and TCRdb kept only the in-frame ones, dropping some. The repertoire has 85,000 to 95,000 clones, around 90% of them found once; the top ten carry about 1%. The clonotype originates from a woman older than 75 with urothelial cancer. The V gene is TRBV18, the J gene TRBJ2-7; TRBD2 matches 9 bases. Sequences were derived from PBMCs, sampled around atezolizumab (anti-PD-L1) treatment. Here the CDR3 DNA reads TGTGCCAGCTCACCACTAGCGGGAGCTCTCGAGCAGTACTTC. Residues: CASSPLAGALEQYF.